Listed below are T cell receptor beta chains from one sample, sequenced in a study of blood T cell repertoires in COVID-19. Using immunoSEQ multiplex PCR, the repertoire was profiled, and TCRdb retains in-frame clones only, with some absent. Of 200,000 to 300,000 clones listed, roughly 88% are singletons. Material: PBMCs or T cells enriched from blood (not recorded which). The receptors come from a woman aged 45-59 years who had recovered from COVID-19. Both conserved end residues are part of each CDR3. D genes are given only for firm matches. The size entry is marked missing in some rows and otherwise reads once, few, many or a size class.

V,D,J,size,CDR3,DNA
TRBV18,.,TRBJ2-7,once,CASSPPRPGEHAQYF,TGTGCCAGCTCACCACCCCGGCCAGGGGAGCACGCGCAGTACTTC
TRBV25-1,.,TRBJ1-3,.,CASSEHPRTDFSGNTIYF,TGTGCCAGCAGTGAACACCCCCGGACAGATTTCTCTGGAAACACCATATATTTT
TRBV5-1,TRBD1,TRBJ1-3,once,CASSLIGPRTGGTIYF,TGCGCCAGCAGCTTGATAGGCCCTCGGACAGGTGGCACCATATATTTT
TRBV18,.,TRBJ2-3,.,CASSRSNTDTQYF,TGTGCCAGCTCACGCTCTAACACAGATACGCAGTATTTT
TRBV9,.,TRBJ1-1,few,CASSVTMNTEAFF,TGTGCCAGCAGCGTTACAATGAACACTGAAGCTTTCTTT
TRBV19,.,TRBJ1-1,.,CASSIILQGVQGEAFF,TGTGCCAGTAGTATTATCCTACAGGGAGTCCAAGGTGAAGCTTTCTTT
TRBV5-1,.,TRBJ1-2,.,CASSGNRNGYTF,TGCGCCAGCAGCGGAAACAGAAATGGCTACACCTTC
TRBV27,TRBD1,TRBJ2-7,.,CASGTGTTYEQYF,TGTGCCAGCGGGACAGGCACTACCTACGAGCAGTACTTC
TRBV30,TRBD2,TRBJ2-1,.,CAGRRAGVENEQFF,TGTGCCGGGAGGCGGGCGGGAGTCGAGAATGAGCAGTTCTTC
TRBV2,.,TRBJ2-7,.,CASSEARAGTSSYEQYF,TGTGCCAGCAGTGAGGCCCGGGCGGGAACGAGCTCCTACGAGCAGTACTTC
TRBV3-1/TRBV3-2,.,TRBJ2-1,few,CASSLFYNEQFF,TGTGCCAGCAGCTTATTCTACAATGAGCAGTTCTTC
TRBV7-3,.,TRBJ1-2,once,CASSPFDTMKLGYTF,TGTGCCAGCAGCCCTTTCGATACTATGAAACTGGGCTACACCTTC
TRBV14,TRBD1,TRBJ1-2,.,CASSPMGQDYGYTF,TGTGCCAGCAGCCCGATGGGACAGGACTATGGCTACACCTTC
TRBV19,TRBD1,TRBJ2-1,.,CASTRDRGPLREQFF,TGTGCCAGTACGCGGGACAGGGGGCCGCTGAGGGAGCAGTTCTTC
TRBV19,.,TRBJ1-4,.,CASSLQSTNEKLFF,TGTGCCAGTAGCTTACAGTCAACTAATGAAAAACTGTTTTTT
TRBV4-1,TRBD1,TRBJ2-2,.,CASSLGTGGNTGELFF,TGCGCCAGCAGCCTAGGGACAGGGGGCAACACCGGGGAGCTGTTTTTT
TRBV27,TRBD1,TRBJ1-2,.,CASSRRQGANYGYTF,TGTGCCAGCTCAAGGAGACAGGGGGCTAACTATGGCTACACCTTC